A selection of T cell receptor beta chains follows, all from one sample in a study of blood T cell repertoires in COVID-19. Produced via immunoSEQ multiplex PCR; TCRdb's table is partial and in-frame only. The repertoire holds some 150,000 clones, with approximately 85% as singletons. The specimen sequenced was peripheral blood. These receptors were collected from a man in his sixties with COVID-19, enrolled during active disease. Each CDR3 is given with its conserved first and last residue. D genes are given only for firm matches. Some rows mark clone size as missing; the rest say once, few, many or name a class of expanded clone.

D gene,J gene,clone size,V gene,CDR3 DNA,CDR3 protein
TRBD1,TRBJ1-4,.,TRBV7-9,TGTGCCACCGGGACAGGGGGCACTAATGAAAAACTGTTTTTT,CATGTGGTNEKLFF
TRBD2,TRBJ2-1,.,TRBV9,TGTGCCAGCAGCGTAGAAAGCGGACTAGCGGGATCCTACAATGAGCAGTTCTTC,CASSVESGLAGSYNEQFF
.,TRBJ1-1,once,TRBV7-2,TGTGCCAGCAGTCCCTTCGGGGTCTTGGGCACTGAAGCTTTCTTT,CASSPFGVLGTEAFF
.,TRBJ1-3,.,TRBV11-2,TGTGCCAGCAGCTCCTGGAAGGCGGGCCGGGAACGCTCTGGAAACACCATATATTTT,CASSSWKAGRERSGNTIYF
TRBD1,TRBJ1-6,.,TRBV10-3,TGTGCCATCAGTGGCGGCTCACAGGGGTCACCCCTCCACTTT,CAISGGSQGSPLHF
.,TRBJ2-5,.,TRBV12-3/TRBV12-4,TGTGCCAGCAGCGTGATACGGGAGACCCAGTACTTC,CASSVIRETQYF
TRBD1,TRBJ1-1,.,TRBV6-6,TGTGCCAGCAGTGATCCGGGACAGAGAAGAGTTGAAGCTTTCTTT,CASSDPGQRRVEAFF
.,TRBJ1-2,.,TRBV5-1,TGCGCCAGCAGCCGCGGGACGTCCGTGGGCTACACCTTC,CASSRGTSVGYTF
.,TRBJ2-2,.,TRBV5-4,TGTGCCAGCAGCCTGAGGGGGTCCGACACCGGGGAGCTGTTTTTT,CASSLRGSDTGELFF
.,TRBJ1-2,once,TRBV12-3/TRBV12-4,TGTGCCAGCAGTTTGCAGAACTATGGCTACACCTTC,CASSLQNYGYTF
.,TRBJ1-1,.,TRBV4-2,TGTGCCAGCAGCGGGGGGTTATTGACTGAAGCTTTCTTT,CASSGGLLTEAFF
TRBD1,TRBJ2-3,.,TRBV6-5,TGTGCCAGCAGGAGGGACAGGAACACAGATACGCAGTATTTT,CASRRDRNTDTQYF
TRBD1,TRBJ2-7,.,TRBV4-1,TGCGCCAGCAGCCAAGCAAACCTTTTCGACAGGGCTGGCGAGCAGTACTTC,CASSQANLFDRAGEQYF
TRBD1,TRBJ2-3,.,TRBV18,TGTGCCAGCTCACCGGTCCGGGACAGGGGAGTAGATACGCAGTATTTT,CASSPVRDRGVDTQYF
.,TRBJ1-2,.,TRBV7-3,TGTGCCAGCAGCCAAAGGGGGGGACTGAACTATGGCTACACCTTC,CASSQRGGLNYGYTF
TRBD1,TRBJ2-7,.,TRBV6-5,TGTGCCATACGGACAGGGGGCGCTAACGAGCAGTACTTC,CAIRTGGANEQYF
TRBD2,TRBJ2-7,.,TRBV14,TGTGCCAGCAGCCAAATGGGACGGGGGGACTCCTACGAGCAGTACTTC,CASSQMGRGDSYEQYF
.,TRBJ2-2,.,TRBV7-8,TGTGCCAGCAGCTTGCGGGACAGCGGTTACACCGGGGAGCTGTTTTTT,CASSLRDSGYTGELFF
.,TRBJ2-1,.,TRBV21-1,TGTGCCAGCACCGTCAGGACTAGCACCCACAATGAGCAGTTCTTC,CASTVRTSTHNEQFF
TRBD1,TRBJ1-3,.,TRBV9,TGTGCCAGCAGCGTTTTAGCAGGGGGCCTTTCAAACACCATATATTTT,CASSVLAGGLSNTIYF
.,TRBJ1-6,.,TRBV6-5,TGTGCCAGCAGTTACTCGATCCAGGCTATTTCACCCCTCCACTTT,CASSYSIQAISPLHF
.,TRBJ1-3,.,TRBV7-2,TGTGCCAGCAGCTTAACGCGCTCTGGAAACACCATATATTTT,CASSLTRSGNTIYF
.,TRBJ2-7,.,TRBV14,TGTGCCAGCAGCCGCGGGCGACTAGCCTACGAGCAGTACTTC,CASSRGRLAYEQYF
.,TRBJ1-4,once,TRBV6-6,TGTGCCAGCAGTACCTACGGCGGGAATGAAAAACTGTTTTTT,CASSTYGGNEKLFF
.,TRBJ1-4,.,TRBV10-3,TGTGCCATCAGTGAAGGGGCAACTAATGAAAAACTGTTTTTT,CAISEGATNEKLFF
TRBD1,TRBJ1-5,.,TRBV28,TGTGCCAGCAGTTACTACAACAGGGGTAGCAATCAGCCCCAGCATTTT,CASSYYNRGSNQPQHF
TRBD2,TRBJ2-3,once,TRBV4-2,TGTGCCAGCAGCCGTGGGACTAGCGGGAGTATCGATACGCAGTATTTT,CASSRGTSGSIDTQYF
.,TRBJ2-2,.,TRBV24-1,TGTGCCACTTCTAAGTTGGGGGAGCTGTTTTTT,CATSKLGELFF
TRBD1,TRBJ2-7,.,TRBV28,TGTGCCAGCCGCCGGGACAGGGGACCTTACGAGCAGTACTTC,CASRRDRGPYEQYF
.,TRBJ1-4,.,TRBV25-1,TGTGCCAGCAGTGAATACGGATCGAGGACTAATGAAAAACTGTTTTTT,CASSEYGSRTNEKLFF
.,TRBJ2-7,many,TRBV7-3,TGTGCCAGCAGCTTGGCGGGGTCGTACGAGCAGTACTTC,CASSLAGSYEQYF
.,TRBJ2-7,.,TRBV7-2,TGTGCCAGCAGCTTATACAGTGAGCAGTACTTC,CASSLYSEQYF
TRBD1,TRBJ1-2,.,TRBV5-1,TGCGCCAGCAGCACTGGACAGGGTGGGGGCTACACCTTC,CASSTGQGGGYTF
.,TRBJ2-1,.,TRBV6-5,TGTGCCAGCAGTTCGATAGGGGCCAATGAGCAGTTCTTC,CASSSIGANEQFF
TRBD2,TRBJ2-2,.,TRBV5-1,TGCGCCAGCAGCTTGGTGGGGACTAGCGGAACCGGGGAGCTGTTTTTT,CASSLVGTSGTGELFF
TRBD2,TRBJ2-3,.,TRBV27,TGTGCCAGCAGTTTAGGAATCACTAGCGGGAGACGACCAGATACGCAGTATTTT,CASSLGITSGRRPDTQYF
TRBD1,TRBJ1-2,.,TRBV5-1,TGCGCCAGCAGCCGGACAGGGGACGGTGGCTACACCTTC,CASSRTGDGGYTF
.,TRBJ1-1,.,TRBV18,TGTGCCAGCTCCCGGACCCCAGGGGTTGTCAACACTGAAGCTTTCTTT,CASSRTPGVVNTEAFF
.,TRBJ1-5,.,TRBV6-2/TRBV6-3,TGTGCCAGCAGTTACTGGCGGCCCCTTAGCAATCAGCCCCAGCATTTT,CASSYWRPLSNQPQHF
TRBD1,TRBJ1-5,.,TRBV19,TGTGCCAGTAGTGCAAAAGTCAGGGGGAGCAATCAGCCCCAGCATTTT,CASSAKVRGSNQPQHF
TRBD1,TRBJ2-5,.,TRBV11-3,TGTGCCAGCAGCTTAGGGTCCTTGACAGGGGGCATTCGAGAGACCCAGTACTTC,CASSLGSLTGGIRETQYF
TRBD2,TRBJ2-3,.,TRBV7-9,TGTGCCAGCAGCTTTGGGGGGGGTGGCACAGATACGCAGTATTTT,CASSFGGGGTDTQYF
.,TRBJ2-1,.,TRBV7-9,TGTGCCAGCAGCTTAGAAGGGGTCTTTTTCAATGAGCAGTTCTTC,CASSLEGVFFNEQFF
.,TRBJ1-5,.,TRBV10-2,TGCGCCAGCAGTGCCGCCGGAGGAGAGGGCAATCAGCCCCAGCATTTT,CASSAAGGEGNQPQHF
.,TRBJ2-7,.,TRBV18,TGTGCCAGCTCACCAAGAATGACTGACTACGAGCAGTACTTC,CASSPRMTDYEQYF
TRBD1,TRBJ1-1,.,TRBV28,TGTGCCAGCACCTCGACAGGGACCAACACTGAAGCTTTCTTT,CASTSTGTNTEAFF
.,TRBJ1-2,.,TRBV12-3/TRBV12-4,TGTGCCAGCAGCTCGGGGGGGATTTATGGCTACACCTTC,CASSSGGIYGYTF
TRBD1,TRBJ2-5,.,TRBV27,TGTGCCAGCAGCACCTTGACAGGGTCGTACCAAGAGACCCAGTACTTC,CASSTLTGSYQETQYF
TRBD2,TRBJ2-2,.,TRBV27,TGTGCCAGCAGACTACTAGCGGGGGCTAACACCGGGGAGCTGTTTTTT,CASRLLAGANTGELFF
TRBD1,TRBJ1-5,.,TRBV5-5,TGTGCCAGCAGCAAGGACAGGACAAATTGGAATCAGCCCCAGCATTTT,CASSKDRTNWNQPQHF
.,TRBJ2-3,.,TRBV7-2,TGTGCCAGCAGCTTATTAACGGGGGATACGCAGTATTTT,CASSLLTGDTQYF
TRBD2,TRBJ2-5,.,TRBV11-2,TGTGCCAGCAGCCCCTGGGGATCTAGCGGGGGTCAGGAGACCCAGTACTTC,CASSPWGSSGGQETQYF
TRBD1,TRBJ1-2,.,TRBV24-1,TGTGCCACCAGTGATGGCCCTACAGGGGGCTATGGCTACACCTTC,CATSDGPTGGYGYTF
TRBD1,TRBJ1-1,.,TRBV18,TGTGCCAGCTCACCAGGGACAGCTGGTCTGAACACTGAAGCTTTCTTT,CASSPGTAGLNTEAFF
.,TRBJ2-7,.,TRBV7-2,TGTGCCAGCAGCGAACAGCTTTCCTACGAGCAGTACTTC,CASSEQLSYEQYF
.,TRBJ2-3,once,TRBV14,TGTGCCAGCAGCTCCCTCCGTCGGGGAGTTGATGGCACAGATACGCAGTATTTT,CASSSLRRGVDGTDTQYF
TRBD2,TRBJ2-7,.,TRBV5-4,TGTGCCAGCAGCGGTTCTAGCGGAATGAGGTACGAGCAGTACTTC,CASSGSSGMRYEQYF
TRBD2,TRBJ2-1,.,TRBV5-1,TGCGCCAGTCGGAAGGAGGCGGGAGGGCACCGTGAGCAGTTCTTC,CASRKEAGGHREQFF
.,TRBJ1-6,few,TRBV5-1,TGCGCCAGCAGCTTGGGGGACTACAATAATTCACCCCTCCACTTT,CASSLGDYNNSPLHF